Included here is one T cell receptor beta chain sequence, with context. These data originate in a study of blood T cell repertoires in COVID-19. Across the whole study: Specimens from acute and convalescent COVID-19 originated in the United States, Italy and Spain.

The ends were cut back, 8 bases at V and 6 bases at J, with 14 bases in the middle. CDR1 ENHRY and CDR2 SYGVKD come from the germline V gene. The CDR3 covers 12 residues. Recruits, aged about 18 to 95 years, lived in 20 to 30 US areas. Cohort allocation depended upon clinical history that participants reported. Using immunoSEQ multiplex PCR, the repertoire was profiled, and TCRdb retains in-frame clones only, with some absent. The data show 300,000 or so clones, 90% seen once. This chain connects TRBV10-3 to TRBJ2-7; the D gene is possibly TRBD1 (5 bases). Sequenced material: PBMCs or T cells enriched from blood (not recorded which). The receptor's source is a man aged 55 to 70 who had recovered from COVID-19. The CDR3 bases are TGTGCCATCGGTATTAGGGGCAGCGAGCAGTACTTC. This sequence encodes CAIGIRGSEQYF.